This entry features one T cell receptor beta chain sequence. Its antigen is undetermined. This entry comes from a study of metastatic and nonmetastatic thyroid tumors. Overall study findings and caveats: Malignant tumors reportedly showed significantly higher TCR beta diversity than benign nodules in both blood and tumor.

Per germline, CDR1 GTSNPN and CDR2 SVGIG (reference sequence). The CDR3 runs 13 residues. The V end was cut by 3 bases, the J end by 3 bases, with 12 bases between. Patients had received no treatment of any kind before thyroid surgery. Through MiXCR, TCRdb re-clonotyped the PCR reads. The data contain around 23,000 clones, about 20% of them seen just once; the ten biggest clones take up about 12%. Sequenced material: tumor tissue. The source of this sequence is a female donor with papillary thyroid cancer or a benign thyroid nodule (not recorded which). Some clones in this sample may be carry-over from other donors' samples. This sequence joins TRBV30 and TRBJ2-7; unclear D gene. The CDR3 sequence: CAWRDRRFYEQYF. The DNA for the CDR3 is TGTGCCTGGAGGGACCGTCGATTCTACGAGCAGTACTTC.